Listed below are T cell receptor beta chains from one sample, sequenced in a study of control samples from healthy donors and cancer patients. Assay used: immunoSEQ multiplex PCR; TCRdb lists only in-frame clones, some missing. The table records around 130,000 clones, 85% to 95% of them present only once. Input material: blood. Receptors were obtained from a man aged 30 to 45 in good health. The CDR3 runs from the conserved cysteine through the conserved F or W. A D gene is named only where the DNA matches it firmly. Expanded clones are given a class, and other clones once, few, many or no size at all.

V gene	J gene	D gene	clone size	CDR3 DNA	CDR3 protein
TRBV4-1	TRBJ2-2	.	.	TGCGCCAGCAGCCAAGGGGATTGGGGCACCGGGGAGCTGTTTTTT	CASSQGDWGTGELFF
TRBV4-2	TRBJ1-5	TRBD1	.	TGTGCCAGCAGCCCGGGACAGGGTGGCAATCAGCCCCAGCATTTT	CASSPGQGGNQPQHF
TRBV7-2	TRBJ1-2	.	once	TGTGCCAGCAGCTTATATTATGGCTACACCTTC	CASSLYYGYTF
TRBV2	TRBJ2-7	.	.	TGTGCCAGCAACCGACAGAGCGAGCAGTACTTC	CASNRQSEQYF
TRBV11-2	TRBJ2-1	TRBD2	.	TGTGCCAGCAGCTTAGTGCGGGGGGCCTACAATGAGCAGTTCTTC	CASSLVRGAYNEQFF
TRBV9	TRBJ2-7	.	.	TGTGCCAGCAGCCCGGTTCCTTCCTACGAGCAGTACTTC	CASSPVPSYEQYF
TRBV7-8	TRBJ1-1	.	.	TGTGCCAGCAGAACGACAGGACACACTGAAGCTTTCTTT	CASRTTGHTEAFF
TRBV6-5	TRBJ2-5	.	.	TGTGCCAGCAGAAGGACCGAGCAAGAGACCCAGTACTTC	CASRRTEQETQYF
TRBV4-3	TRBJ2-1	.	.	TGCGCCAGCAGCCAAGTTTCAGGGGGGCTAAACAATGAGCAGTTCTTC	CASSQVSGGLNNEQFF
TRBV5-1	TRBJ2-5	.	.	TGCGCCAGCAGCCTGGGCCCCGAAGAGACCCAGTACTTC	CASSLGPEETQYF
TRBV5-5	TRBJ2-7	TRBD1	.	TGTGCCAGCAGCTTGAGGTCGACAGGGTTAATTTTAACGGGTACCTACGAGCAGTACTTC	CASSLRSTGLILTGTYEQYF
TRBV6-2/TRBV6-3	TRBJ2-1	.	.	TGTGCCAGCAGTTACGTTCGACGCTCCTCTAGCTCCTACAATGAGCAGTTCTTC	CASSYVRRSSSSYNEQFF
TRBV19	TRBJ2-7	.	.	TGTGCCAGTAGTGGAAACGGTGGTCGAGTGGGAGAGCAGTACTTC	CASSGNGGRVGEQYF
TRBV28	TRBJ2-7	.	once	TGTGCCAGCAGGTTCGCGAGGGGCTCCGAGCAGTACTTC	CASRFARGSEQYF
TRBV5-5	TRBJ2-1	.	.	TGTGCCAGCAGCTTGGGTGACTACAATGAGCAGTTCTTC	CASSLGDYNEQFF
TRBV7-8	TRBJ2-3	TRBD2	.	TGTGCCAGCAGCCTAGCGGGGAGATCGGTGCGGACGCAGTATTTT	CASSLAGRSVRTQYF
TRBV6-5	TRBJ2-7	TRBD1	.	TGTGCCAGCAGCCCAGGGACAGGGAGCTCCTACGAGCAGTACTTC	CASSPGTGSSYEQYF
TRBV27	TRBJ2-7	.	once	TGTGCCAGCAGTTTCGGTGACAATCCCTACGAGCAGTACTTC	CASSFGDNPYEQYF
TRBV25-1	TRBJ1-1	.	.	TGTGCCAGCAGGGGATCCAAGCGGGGGATGAACACTGAAGCTTTCTTT	CASRGSKRGMNTEAFF
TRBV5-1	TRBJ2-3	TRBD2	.	TGCGCCAGCAGGTTAGCGGGCCGAGATACGCAGTATTTT	CASRLAGRDTQYF
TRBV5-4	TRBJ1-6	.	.	TGTGCCAGCAGCAGAGGACCGAACTCCTATAATTCACCCCTCCACTTT	CASSRGPNSYNSPLHF
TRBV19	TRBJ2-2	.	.	TGTGCCAGTAGTACCACAGGGACCACCGGGGAGCTGTTTTTT	CASSTTGTTGELFF
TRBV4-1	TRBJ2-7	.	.	TGCGCCAGCAGCCAAGATACCAGGCGGGGATACGAGCAGTACTTC	CASSQDTRRGYEQYF
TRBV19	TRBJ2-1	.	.	TGTGCCAGTAGTGGCTTGGGACCTAATGAGCAGTTCTTC	CASSGLGPNEQFF
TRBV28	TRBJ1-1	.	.	TGTGCCAGCACGTCGTGGGGAAACACTGAAGCTTTCTTT	CASTSWGNTEAFF
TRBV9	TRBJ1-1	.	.	TGTGCCAGCAGCGCCCAGGAGCGCGTGGGGTTCACTGAAGCTTTCTTT	CASSAQERVGFTEAFF
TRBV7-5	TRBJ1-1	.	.	TGTGTCAGAAGCCGTGAAACCGGGACGGGGCGGACTGAAGCTTTCTTT	CVRSRETGTGRTEAFF
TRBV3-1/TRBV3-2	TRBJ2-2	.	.	TGTGCCAGCAGCCAAGCGGGAAGAGTGGGCGGTTCCGGGGAGCTGTTTTTT	CASSQAGRVGGSGELFF
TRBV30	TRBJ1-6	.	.	TGTGCCTGGAGTGTCGATGGGTACAATTCACCCCTCCACTTT	CAWSVDGYNSPLHF
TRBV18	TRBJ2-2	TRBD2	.	TGTGCCAGCTCACCCCTGGGCGGGGGACCGAACACCGGGGAGCTGTTTTTT	CASSPLGGGPNTGELFF
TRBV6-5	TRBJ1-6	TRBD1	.	TGTGCCAGCAGGGAGCGACAGGGGCATTCACCCCTCCACTTT	CASRERQGHSPLHF
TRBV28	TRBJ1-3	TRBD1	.	TGTGCCAGCAGTCAGGGGGGCTCTGGAAACACCATATATTTT	CASSQGGSGNTIYF
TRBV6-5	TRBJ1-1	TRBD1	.	TGTGCCAGCAGCGACAGGGACACTGAAGCTTTCTTT	CASSDRDTEAFF
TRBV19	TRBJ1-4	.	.	TGTGCCAGTATCCGGGCCGGGGGGAAACTGTTTTTT	CASIRAGGKLFF
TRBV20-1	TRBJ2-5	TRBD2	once	TGCAGTGCAAGTTTAGCGGGGGGGCGACCGACCCAGTACTTC	CSASLAGGRPTQYF
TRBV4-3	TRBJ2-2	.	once	TGCGCCAGCAGCCAGCTTCTTAGGTTTAACACCGGGGAGCTGTTTTTT	CASSQLLRFNTGELFF
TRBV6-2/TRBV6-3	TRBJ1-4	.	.	TGTGCCAGCAGTTACTCTTTCCAGGGTACCGGAGGAAAACTGTTTTTT	CASSYSFQGTGGKLFF
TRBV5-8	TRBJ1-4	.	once	TGTGCCAGCAGCGGCTCGGTCATGGGGGCCGGAAAACTGTTTTTT	CASSGSVMGAGKLFF
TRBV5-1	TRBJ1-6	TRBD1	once	TGCGCCAGCAGCTTGGCCGACAGGGATAATTCACCCCTCCACTTT	CASSLADRDNSPLHF
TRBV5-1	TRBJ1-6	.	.	TGCGCCAGCAGGGAGGGCAATTCACCCCTCCACTTT	CASREGNSPLHF
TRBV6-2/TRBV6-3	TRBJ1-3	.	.	TGTGCCAGCAGTTTACCTACGGGGAGCTCTGGAAACACCATATATTTT	CASSLPTGSSGNTIYF
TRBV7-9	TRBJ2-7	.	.	TGTGCCAGCAGCTGGGAATCAACCTACGAGCAGTACTTC	CASSWESTYEQYF
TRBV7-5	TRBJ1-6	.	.	TGTGTCAGAAGCTTAGTGGACGGGGCCAATTCACCCCTCCACTTT	CVRSLVDGANSPLHF
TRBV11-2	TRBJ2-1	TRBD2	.	TGTGCCAGCAGTCGGCAGGGAGGGCATGAGCAGTTCTTC	CASSRQGGHEQFF
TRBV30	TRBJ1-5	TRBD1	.	TGTGCCTGGAGCCCAGACAGGGGGGTAAGTCAGCCCCAGCATTTT	CAWSPDRGVSQPQHF
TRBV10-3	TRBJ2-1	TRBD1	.	TGTGCCATCAGTGAGTCCCCTTTGACAGGGGTAGGTTACAATGAGCAGTTCTTC	CAISESPLTGVGYNEQFF
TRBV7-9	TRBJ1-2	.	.	TGTGCCAGCAGCCTAGGCGACTATGGCTACACCTTC	CASSLGDYGYTF
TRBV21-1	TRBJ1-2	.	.	TGTGCCAGCAGCAAAGCCTTCCCGGGTGTCAACTATGGCTACACCTTC	CASSKAFPGVNYGYTF
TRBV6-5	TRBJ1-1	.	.	TGTGCGACCCAGGTTCGGGGGCTGAGGACTGAAGCTTTCTTT	CATQVRGLRTEAFF
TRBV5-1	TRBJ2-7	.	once	TGCGCCAGCAGCTTGGGGGGGGCGGGGTACTACTCCTACGAGCAGTACTTC	CASSLGGAGYYSYEQYF
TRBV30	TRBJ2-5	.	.	TGTGCTCATAGCGAGTTAGAAGAGACCCAGTACTTC	CAHSELEETQYF
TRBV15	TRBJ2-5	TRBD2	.	TGTGCCACCAGCAGACTAGCGGGGGGGCACGAGACCCAGTACTTC	CATSRLAGGHETQYF
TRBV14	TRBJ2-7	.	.	TGTGCCAGCAGCCTCACCTTGGGGGTTGAGCAGTACTTC	CASSLTLGVEQYF
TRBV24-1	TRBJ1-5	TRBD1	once	TGTGCCACCAGTGATAGGGGACAGGGGGAACGTAACAATCAGCCCCAGCATTTT	CATSDRGQGERNNQPQHF
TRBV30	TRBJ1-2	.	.	TGTGCCTGGAGTGTAGGGCAGCTTTATGGCTACACCTTC	CAWSVGQLYGYTF
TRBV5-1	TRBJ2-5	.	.	TGCGCCAGCAGCTTTGGCGGGGAAGAGACCCAGTACTTC	CASSFGGEETQYF
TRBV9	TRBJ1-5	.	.	TGTGCCAGCAGCGCCATCGGGGGGCCGTATCAGCCCCAGCATTTT	CASSAIGGPYQPQHF